The 3 T cell receptor beta chains in this list originate from one sample, sequenced in a study of identical twins. In TCRdb, the 5' RACE reads were re-called with MiXCR into one record per CDR3 protein. The sample lists roughly 700,000 distinct CDR3 sequences, 8.6% occurring once. The sample was also linked to a second study, of yellow fever vaccine responses in identical twins.

The sample comprised PBMCs. The receptors were gathered from a young woman in good health.

This clonotype was picked up a small number of times. The CDR3 coding sequence is TGTGCCAGCAGTTACCATGTCCTACTAGGGGACGAAGGGGAGCTGTTTTTT. It translates to CASSYHVLLGDEGELFF. The chain uses TRBV6-2 or TRBV6-3 and TRBJ2-2; D assignment may be TRBD1 or TRBD2 (5 bases each). The CDR3 has 17 residues. Germline V gene lookup returns CDR1 MNHEY and CDR2 SVGEGT. Deletions cut 2 bases from V and 8 bases from J, with 21 bases between.

This clonotype showed up many times. The rearrangement uses TRBV5-1 and TRBJ2-7; 9 nucleotides match TRBD1. Germline CDR1 reads SGHRS; CDR2 reads YFSETQ. The CDR3 totals 15 residues. V shed 5 bases, J shed 2 bases, and the junction held 8 bases outside the gene matches. In nucleotides, the CDR3 is TGCGCCAGCAGGAACCAAGGGACAGGGCCCTACGAGCAGTACTTC. This codes for CASRNQGTGPYEQYF.

The chain carries TRBV10-3 and TRBJ2-3; the D gene could be TRBD1 or TRBD2 (6 bases each). Per germline, CDR1 ENHRY and CDR2 SYGVKD. Trimming pared 7 bases from V and 4 bases from J, leaving 12 bases between. There are 13 residues in the CDR3. CDR3 amino acids: CAIKGGGPDTQYF. CDR3 bases: TGTGCCATCAAGGGGGGAGGCCCAGATACGCAGTATTTT.